A selection of T cell receptor beta chains follows, all from one sample in a study of OX40 agonist ivuxolimab in advanced cancers. The table came from immunoSEQ multiplex PCR; TCRdb's copy has only in-frame clones and leaves some out. The data show 65,000 to 85,000 clones, 90% to 95% seen once. Here the sequenced sample was CD4+ or CD8+ T cells sorted from blood, taken in a trial of the OX40 agonist ivuxolimab. These receptors all come from an adult with an advanced solid tumor such as melanoma, head and neck, liver or kidney cancer. The CDR3 runs from the conserved cysteine through the conserved F or W. Fields, in order: clone size, J gene, D gene, V gene, CDR3 protein, CDR3 DNA. A D gene is named only where the DNA matches it firmly. Clone size appears in some rows only: once, few, many, or a class for an expanded clone.

>.|TRBJ1-6|.|TRBV5-4
CASSRVGGAYNSPLHF
TGTGCCAGCAGCCGGGTGGGGGGAGCCTATAATTCACCCCTCCACTTT
>few|TRBJ1-5|.|TRBV6-6
CASSYSPGKPQHF
TGTGCCAGCAGTTACTCCCCCGGGAAGCCCCAGCATTTT
>.|TRBJ1-2|.|TRBV4-3
CASSQLEGDYGYTF
TGCGCCAGCAGCCAGTTGGAGGGTGACTATGGCTACACCTTC
>.|TRBJ2-7|.|TRBV13
CASSLGVRYYEQYF
TGTGCCAGCAGCTTAGGTGTCAGGTACTACGAGCAGTACTTC
>.|TRBJ2-7|.|TRBV12-5
CASDSRDSPYEQYF
TGTGCTAGTGACTCCCGGGACTCACCCTACGAGCAGTACTTC
>.|TRBJ1-3|.|TRBV5-1
CASSLRTPGNTIYF
TGCGCCAGCAGCTTAAGAACACCTGGAAACACCATATATTTT
>.|TRBJ1-2|.|TRBV9
CASSVEDGGEGYTF
TGTGCCAGCAGCGTAGAGGACGGGGGCGAGGGCTACACCTTC
>.|TRBJ1-2|.|TRBV6-6
CASSYQGGYTF
TGTGCCAGCAGTTACCAGGGGGGCTACACCTTC
>.|TRBJ2-6|.|TRBV27
CASSYLRSGAISGANVLTF
TGTGCCAGCAGTTACCTCAGGTCCGGGGCCATCTCTGGGGCCAACGTCCTGACTTTC
>.|TRBJ1-1|.|TRBV13
CASSLAPAGSMGTEAFF
TGTGCCAGCAGCTTAGCCCCCGCAGGGTCGATGGGGACTGAAGCTTTCTTT
>.|TRBJ2-3|.|TRBV7-9
CASSSPPGGPSTDTQYF
TGTGCCAGCAGCTCTCCCCCTGGCGGGCCTAGCACAGATACGCAGTATTTT
>.|TRBJ2-1|TRBD2|TRBV5-6
CASSGSGGAHNEQFF
TGTGCCAGCAGCGGAAGCGGGGGGGCCCACAATGAGCAGTTCTTC
>.|TRBJ2-7|TRBD2|TRBV7-2
CASSSLAGSPYEQYF
TGTGCCAGCAGCTCGTTAGCGGGGTCCCCCTACGAGCAGTACTTC
>.|TRBJ1-2|.|TRBV7-3
CASSLSSSYGYTF
TGTGCCAGCAGCTTAAGCTCCAGCTATGGCTACACCTTC
>.|TRBJ2-7|.|TRBV5-1
CASSLQGYEQYF
TGCGCCAGCAGCCTGCAGGGTTACGAGCAGTACTTC
>once|TRBJ2-1|TRBD1|TRBV25-1
CASTFEGAVFF
TGTGCCAGCACCTTCGAGGGGGCTGTGTTCTTC
>.|TRBJ2-2|TRBD2|TRBV9
CASSVSGGATGELFF
TGTGCCAGCAGCGTAAGCGGGGGGGCCACCGGGGAGCTGTTTTTT
>.|TRBJ2-7|TRBD2|TRBV6-5
CASSYSPGGGALEQYF
TGTGCCAGCAGTTACTCCCCTGGCGGGGGGGCCCTCGAGCAGTACTTC
>.|TRBJ2-1|TRBD1|TRBV6-5
CASSSPHSTGYNEQFF
TGTGCCAGCAGTTCCCCGCACTCGACAGGGTACAATGAGCAGTTCTTC
>.|TRBJ1-2|TRBD1|TRBV7-2
CASSLGGGALGYTF
TGTGCCAGCAGCTTAGGAGGGGGCGCGCTTGGCTACACCTTC
>.|TRBJ2-7|.|TRBV19
CASSIVTVYEQYF
TGTGCCAGTAGTATCGTAACAGTCTACGAGCAGTACTTC
>.|TRBJ2-3|TRBD2|TRBV23-1
CASSQFPSGGTDTQYF
TGCGCCAGCAGTCAATTCCCTAGCGGGGGGACTGATACGCAGTATTTT
>few|TRBJ1-6|.|TRBV4-1
CASSQESATPSNSPLHF
TGCGCCAGCAGCCAAGAATCCGCCACTCCGAGTAATTCACCCCTCCACTTT
>.|TRBJ1-5|TRBD1|TRBV4-1
CASSQDPGGLGQPQHF
TGCGCCAGCAGCCAAGATCCAGGGGGATTAGGTCAGCCCCAGCATTTT
>.|TRBJ2-7|TRBD1|TRBV9
CASSATGGASYEQYF
TGTGCCAGCAGCGCCACAGGGGGCGCATCCTACGAGCAGTACTTC
>.|TRBJ2-1|TRBD2|TRBV6-5
CASEKAGYSYNEQFF
TGTGCCAGCGAAAAAGCGGGGTACTCCTACAATGAGCAGTTCTTC
>.|TRBJ1-5|.|TRBV7-9
CASSSKRNQPQHF
TGTGCCAGCAGCTCTAAGAGGAATCAGCCCCAGCATTTT
>few|TRBJ1-5|.|TRBV7-6
CASSTGTAGNQPQHF
TGTGCCAGCAGCACCGGGACCGCGGGCAATCAGCCCCAGCATTTT
>.|TRBJ2-1|TRBD2|TRBV7-9
CASSLPRGGGERDEQFF
TGTGCCAGCAGCCTCCCCCGGGGGGGCGGGGAAAGGGATGAGCAGTTCTTC